This is a list of T cell receptor beta chains from one sample in a study of early T cells in non-severe SARS-CoV-2 infection. TCRdb re-derived calls from the 5' RACE reads in MiXCR, one entry per CDR3 protein. There are 65,000 to 85,000 distinct CDR3 sequences in the sample; about 13% occur only once, and around 1.2% lies in the top ten. The specimen was whole blood. The receptors were gathered from an adult who was a healthcare worker with PCR-confirmed SARS-CoV-2 infection or an uninfected control (not recorded which). Each CDR3 is given with its conserved first and last residue. D genes are given only for firm matches. The size of a clone is reported for some rows only, either as once, few or many, or as a class for expanded clones.

D gene: TRBD2
V gene: TRBV28
J gene: TRBJ2-1
clone size: .
CDR3 DNA: TGTGCCAGCAGTTTAGCGGGAGGGATGAGGGAGCAGTTCTTC
CDR3 protein: CASSLAGGMREQFF

D gene: .
V gene: TRBV28
J gene: TRBJ2-7
clone size: many
CDR3 DNA: TGTGCCAGCAAGGCCCCGTTTGGCTCCTACGAGCAGTACTTC
CDR3 protein: CASKAPFGSYEQYF

D gene: TRBD1
V gene: TRBV23-1
J gene: TRBJ2-4
clone size: few
CDR3 DNA: TGCGCCAGCAGTCAAGTCGGACAGGGAGCCAAAAACATTCAGTACTTC
CDR3 protein: CASSQVGQGAKNIQYF

D gene: .
V gene: TRBV19
J gene: TRBJ2-5
clone size: .
CDR3 DNA: TGTGCCAGTAGTATCACGGGGAACCAAGAGACCCAGTACTTC
CDR3 protein: CASSITGNQETQYF

D gene: .
V gene: TRBV20-1
J gene: TRBJ2-1
clone size: many
CDR3 DNA: TGCAGTGGTTACTCACCTACAATGAAGCAGTTCTTC
CDR3 protein: CSGYSPTMKQFF

D gene: .
V gene: TRBV29-1
J gene: TRBJ1-2
clone size: few
CDR3 DNA: TGCAGCGTTATAACGGGGGGGAGAGGCTACACCTTC
CDR3 protein: CSVITGGRGYTF

D gene: TRBD1
V gene: TRBV29-1
J gene: TRBJ1-2
clone size: many
CDR3 DNA: TGCAGCGTCGCCGGGACAGGGGCTGTGAGCTACACCTTC
CDR3 protein: CSVAGTGAVSYTF

D gene: .
V gene: TRBV5-1
J gene: TRBJ2-1
clone size: .
CDR3 DNA: TGCGCCAGCAGCCCCGACCCCAACAATGAGCAGTTCTTC
CDR3 protein: CASSPDPNNEQFF

D gene: .
V gene: TRBV5-1
J gene: TRBJ1-5
clone size: few
CDR3 DNA: TGCGCCAGCAGCGAGCAGGGCGGACAGCCCCAGCATTTT
CDR3 protein: CASSEQGGQPQHF

D gene: TRBD2
V gene: TRBV28
J gene: TRBJ2-7
clone size: few
CDR3 DNA: TGTGCCAGCAGTTTAAGAGGACTAGCGACGTCCGAGCAGTACTTC
CDR3 protein: CASSLRGLATSEQYF